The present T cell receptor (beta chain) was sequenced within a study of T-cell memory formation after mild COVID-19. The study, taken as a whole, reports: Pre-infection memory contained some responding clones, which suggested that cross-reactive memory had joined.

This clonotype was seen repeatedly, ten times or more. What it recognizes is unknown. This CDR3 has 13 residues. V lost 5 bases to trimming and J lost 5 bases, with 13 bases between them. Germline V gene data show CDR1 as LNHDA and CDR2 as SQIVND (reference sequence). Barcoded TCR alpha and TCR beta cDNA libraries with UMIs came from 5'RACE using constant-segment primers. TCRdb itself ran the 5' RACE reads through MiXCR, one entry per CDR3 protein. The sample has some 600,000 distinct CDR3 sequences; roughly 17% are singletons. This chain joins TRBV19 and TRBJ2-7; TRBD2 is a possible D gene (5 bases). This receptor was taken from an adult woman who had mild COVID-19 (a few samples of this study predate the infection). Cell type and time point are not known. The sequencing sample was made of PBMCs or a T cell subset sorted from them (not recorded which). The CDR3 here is CASSSGSRDEQYF. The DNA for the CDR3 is TGTGCCAGTAGTTCGGGGTCTCGGGACGAGCAGTACTTC.